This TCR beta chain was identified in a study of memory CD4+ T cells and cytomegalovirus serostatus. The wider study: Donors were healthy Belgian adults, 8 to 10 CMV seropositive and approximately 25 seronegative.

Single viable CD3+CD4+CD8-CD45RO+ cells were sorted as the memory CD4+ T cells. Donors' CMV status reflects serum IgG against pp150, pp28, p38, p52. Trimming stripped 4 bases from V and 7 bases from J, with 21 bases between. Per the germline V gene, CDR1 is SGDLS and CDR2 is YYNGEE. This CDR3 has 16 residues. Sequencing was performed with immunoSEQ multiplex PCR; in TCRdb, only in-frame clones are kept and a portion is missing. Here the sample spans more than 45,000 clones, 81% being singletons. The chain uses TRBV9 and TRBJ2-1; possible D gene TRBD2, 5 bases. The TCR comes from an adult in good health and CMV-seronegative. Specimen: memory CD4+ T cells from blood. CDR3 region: CASSPRGVVVGNEQFF. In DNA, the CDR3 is TGTGCCAGCAGCCCCCGGGGTGTTGTGGTGGGGAATGAGCAGTTCTTC.